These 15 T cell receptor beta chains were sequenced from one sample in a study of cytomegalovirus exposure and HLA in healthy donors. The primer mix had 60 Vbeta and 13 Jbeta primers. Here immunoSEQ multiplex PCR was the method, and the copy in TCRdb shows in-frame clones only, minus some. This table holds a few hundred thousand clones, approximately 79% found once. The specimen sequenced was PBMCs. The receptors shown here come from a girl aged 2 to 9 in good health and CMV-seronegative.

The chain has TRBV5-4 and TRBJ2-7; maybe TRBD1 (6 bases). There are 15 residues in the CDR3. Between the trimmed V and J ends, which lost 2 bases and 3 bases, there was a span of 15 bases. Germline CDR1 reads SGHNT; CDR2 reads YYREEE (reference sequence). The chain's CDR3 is CASSLDGGASYEQYF. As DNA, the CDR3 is TGTGCCAGCAGCTTAGATGGGGGCGCGAGCTACGAGCAGTACTTC.

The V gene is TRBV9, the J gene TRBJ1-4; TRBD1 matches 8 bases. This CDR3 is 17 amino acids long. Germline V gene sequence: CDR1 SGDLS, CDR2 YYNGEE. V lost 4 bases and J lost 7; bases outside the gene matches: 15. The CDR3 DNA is TGTGCCAGCAGCACTCGACAGGGGTTGCAGTTGGGTGAAAAACTGTTTTTT. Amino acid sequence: CASSTRQGLQLGEKLFF.

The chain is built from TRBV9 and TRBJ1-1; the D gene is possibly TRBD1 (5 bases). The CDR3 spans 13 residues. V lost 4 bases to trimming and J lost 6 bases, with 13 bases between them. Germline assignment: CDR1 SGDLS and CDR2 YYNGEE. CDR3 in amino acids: CASSPQGGAEAFF. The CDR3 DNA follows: TGTGCCAGCAGCCCCCAGGGAGGGGCTGAAGCTTTCTTT.

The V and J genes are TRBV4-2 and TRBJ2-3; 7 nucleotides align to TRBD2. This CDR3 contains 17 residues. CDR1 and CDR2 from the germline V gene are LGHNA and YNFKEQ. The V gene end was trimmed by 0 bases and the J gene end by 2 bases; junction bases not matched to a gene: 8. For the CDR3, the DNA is TGTGCCAGCAGCCAAGATTTGGCTAGCGGATACACAGATACGCAGTATTTT. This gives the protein CASSQDLASGYTDTQYF.

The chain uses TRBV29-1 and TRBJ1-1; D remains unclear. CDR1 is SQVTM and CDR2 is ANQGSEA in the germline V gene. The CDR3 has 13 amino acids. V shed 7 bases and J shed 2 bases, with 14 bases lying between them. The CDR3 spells CSGITMGNTEAFF. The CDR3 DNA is TGCAGCGGTATTACAATGGGCAACACTGAAGCTTTCTTT.

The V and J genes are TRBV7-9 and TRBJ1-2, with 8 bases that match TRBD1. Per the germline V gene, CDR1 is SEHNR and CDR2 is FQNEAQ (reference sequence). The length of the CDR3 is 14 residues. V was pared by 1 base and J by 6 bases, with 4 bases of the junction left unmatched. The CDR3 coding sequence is TGTGCCAGCAGCTTAGGTGCAGGGGGCAATGGCTACACCTTC. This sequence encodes CASSLGAGGNGYTF.

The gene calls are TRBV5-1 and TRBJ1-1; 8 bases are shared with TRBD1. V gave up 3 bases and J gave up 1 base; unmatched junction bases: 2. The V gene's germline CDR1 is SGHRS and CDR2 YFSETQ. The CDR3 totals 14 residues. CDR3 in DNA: TGCGCCAGCAGCTGGACAGGGACGAACACTGAAGCTTTCTTT. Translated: CASSWTGTNTEAFF. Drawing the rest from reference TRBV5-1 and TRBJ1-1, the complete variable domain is KAGVTQTPRYLIKTRGQQVTLSCSPISGHRSVSWYQQTPGQGLQFLFEYFSETQRNKGNFPGRFSGRQFSNSRSEMNVSTLELGDSALYLCASSWTGTNTEAFFGQGTRLTVV.

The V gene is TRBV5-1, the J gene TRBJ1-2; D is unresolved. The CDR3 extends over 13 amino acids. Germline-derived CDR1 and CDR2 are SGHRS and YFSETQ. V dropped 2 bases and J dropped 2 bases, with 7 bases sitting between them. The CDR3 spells CASSFPGNYGYTF. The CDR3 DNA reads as TGCGCCAGCAGCTTTCCGGGGAACTATGGCTACACCTTC.

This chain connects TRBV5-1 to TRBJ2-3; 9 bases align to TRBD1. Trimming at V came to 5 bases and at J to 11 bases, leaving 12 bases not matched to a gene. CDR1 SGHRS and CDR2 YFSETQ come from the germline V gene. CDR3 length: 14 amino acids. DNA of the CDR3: TGCGCCAGCAGAGACGGGACAGGGAGGGTAAAGCAGTATTTT. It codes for CASRDGTGRVKQYF.

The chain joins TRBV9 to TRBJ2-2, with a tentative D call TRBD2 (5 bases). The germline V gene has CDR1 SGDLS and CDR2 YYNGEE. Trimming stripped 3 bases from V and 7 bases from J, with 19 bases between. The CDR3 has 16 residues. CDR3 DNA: TGTGCCAGCAGCGGGGCCCGGGTCCTAGGGAGCGGGGAGCTGTTTTTT. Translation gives CASSGARVLGSGELFF. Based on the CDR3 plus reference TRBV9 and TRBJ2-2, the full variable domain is DSGVTQTPKHLITATGQRVTLRCSPRSGDLSVYWYQQSLDQGLQFLIQYYNGEERAKGNILERFSAQQFPDLHSELNLSSLELGDSALYFCASSGARVLGSGELFFGEGSRLTVL.

The CDR3 loop is CASRGQGRWTEAFF. Written as DNA, the CDR3 is TGTGCCAGCAGAGGACAGGGGAGATGGACTGAAGCTTTCTTT. This rearrangement joins TRBV6-8 to TRBJ1-1; TRBD1 matches 9 bases. Germline loops: CDR1 MNHGY, CDR2 SAAAGT. The CDR3 sequence is 14 residues long. V was clipped by 6 bases and J by 5 bases; unmatched bases: 7.

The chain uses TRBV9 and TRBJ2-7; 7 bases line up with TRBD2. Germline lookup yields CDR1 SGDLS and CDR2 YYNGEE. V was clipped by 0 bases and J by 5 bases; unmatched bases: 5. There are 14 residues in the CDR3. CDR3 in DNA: TGTGCCAGCAGCGTAGAGGGAGGGGTGCACGAGCAGTACTTC. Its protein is CASSVEGGVHEQYF. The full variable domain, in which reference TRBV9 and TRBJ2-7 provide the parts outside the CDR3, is DSGVTQTPKHLITATGQRVTLRCSPRSGDLSVYWYQQSLDQGLQFLIQYYNGEERAKGNILERFSAQQFPDLHSELNLSSLELGDSALYFCASSVEGGVHEQYFGPGTRLTVT.

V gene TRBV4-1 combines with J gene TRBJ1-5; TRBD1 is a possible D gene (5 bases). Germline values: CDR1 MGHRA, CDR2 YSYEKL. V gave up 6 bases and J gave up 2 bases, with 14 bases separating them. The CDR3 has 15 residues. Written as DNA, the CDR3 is TGCGCCAGCAGTCCCTGGTCGGGGGGCAATCAGCCCCAGCATTTT. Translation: CASSPWSGGNQPQHF.

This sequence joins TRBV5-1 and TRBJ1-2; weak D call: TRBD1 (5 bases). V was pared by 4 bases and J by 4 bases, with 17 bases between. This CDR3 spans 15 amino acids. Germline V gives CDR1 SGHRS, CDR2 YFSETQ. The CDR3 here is CASSPREGLTYGYTF. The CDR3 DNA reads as TGCGCCAGCAGCCCGCGAGAGGGACTAACCTATGGCTACACCTTC.

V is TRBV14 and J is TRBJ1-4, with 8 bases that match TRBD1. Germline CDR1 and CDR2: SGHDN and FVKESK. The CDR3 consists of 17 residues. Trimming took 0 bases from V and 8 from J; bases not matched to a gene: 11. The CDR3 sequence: CASSQDLSGTGGEKLFF. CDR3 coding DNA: TGTGCCAGCAGCCAAGATCTATCGGGGACAGGAGGCGAAAAACTGTTTTTT. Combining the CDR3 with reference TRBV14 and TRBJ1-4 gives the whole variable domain EAGVTQFPSHSVIEKGQTVTLRCDPISGHDNLYWYRRVMGKEIKFLLHFVKESKQDESGMPNNRFLAERTGGTYSTLKVQPAELEDSGVYFCASSQDLSGTGGEKLFFGSGTQLSVL.